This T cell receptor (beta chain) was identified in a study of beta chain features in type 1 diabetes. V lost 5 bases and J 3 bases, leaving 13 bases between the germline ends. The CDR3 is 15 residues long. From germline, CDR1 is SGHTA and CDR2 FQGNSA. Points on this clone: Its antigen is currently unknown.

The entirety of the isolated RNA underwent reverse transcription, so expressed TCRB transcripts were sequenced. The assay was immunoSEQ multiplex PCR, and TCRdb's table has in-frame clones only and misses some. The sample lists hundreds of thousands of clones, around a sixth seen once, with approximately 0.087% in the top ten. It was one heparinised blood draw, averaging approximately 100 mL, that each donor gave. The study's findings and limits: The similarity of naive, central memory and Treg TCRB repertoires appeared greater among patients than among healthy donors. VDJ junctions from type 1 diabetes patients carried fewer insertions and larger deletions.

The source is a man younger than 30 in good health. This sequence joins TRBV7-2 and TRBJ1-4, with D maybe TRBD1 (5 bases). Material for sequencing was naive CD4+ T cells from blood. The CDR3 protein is CASSVSGTANEKLFF. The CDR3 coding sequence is TGTGCCAGCAGCGTCTCAGGGACCGCTAATGAAAAACTGTTTTTT.